Listed below are T cell receptor beta chains from one sample, sequenced in a study of human T cells and chemical hapten exposure. TCRdb fed the RACE reads into MiXCR, producing one record per CDR3 protein. The sample lists 35,000 to 50,000 distinct CDR3 sequences; under 12% were seen once. Sequenced material: whole blood, taken in connection with sensitization to the hapten diphenylcyclopropenone (DPC). These receptors were obtained from a man aged 30-40 years with alopecia areata. Some clones in this sample may be carry-over from other donors' samples. CDR3s include the opening cysteine and the closing phenylalanine or tryptophan. Each record gives: V gene, D gene, J gene, clone size, CDR3 DNA, CDR3 protein. D genes are given only for firm matches. Rows give clone size only sometimes, using once, few, many, or a class for an expanded clone.

V: TRBV11-2; D: TRBD1; J: TRBJ2-5; size: many; DNA: TGTGCCAGCAGCCGCCGGGACAGCCTATACCAAGAGACCCAGTACTTC; CDR3: CASSRRDSLYQETQYF
V: TRBV7-9; D: .; J: TRBJ2-3; size: many; DNA: TGTGCCAGCGCCCCCCTGACCTGGCCGGGTTTGGATACGCAGTATTTT; CDR3: CASAPLTWPGLDTQYF
V: TRBV4-1; D: TRBD2; J: TRBJ2-1; size: .; DNA: TGCGCCAGCAGCCAAGATCGCGGGGGGGGCAATGAGCAGTTCTTC; CDR3: CASSQDRGGGNEQFF
V: TRBV4-1; D: TRBD1; J: TRBJ2-1; size: many; DNA: TGCGCCAGCAGCCAAGTCTGGACAGGGGGCCAAAGCTCCTACAATGAGCAGTTCTTC; CDR3: CASSQVWTGGQSSYNEQFF
V: TRBV7-6; D: .; J: TRBJ2-5; size: .; DNA: TGTGCCAGCAGCTTAGAGCCCGGAAAAGAGACCCAGTACTTC; CDR3: CASSLEPGKETQYF
V: TRBV6-1; D: .; J: TRBJ1-5; size: many; DNA: TGTGCCAGCAGTGAATCAGGAGGGCGTCGGCATTTT; CDR3: CASSESGGRRHF
V: TRBV5-1; D: TRBD1; J: TRBJ1-1; size: .; DNA: TGCGCCAGCAGCATTACAGGGGGCAGAGACACTGAAGCTTTCTTT; CDR3: CASSITGGRDTEAFF
V: TRBV6-2/TRBV6-3; D: .; J: TRBJ2-7; size: few; DNA: TGTGCCAGCAGTTACGGGTTTTCGGGATCCTACGAGCAGTACTTC; CDR3: CASSYGFSGSYEQYF
V: TRBV7-6; D: .; J: TRBJ1-5; size: many; DNA: TGTGCCAGCAGCTTAGGGAGTTTCAGGGGAGCAAATCAGCCCCAGCATTTT; CDR3: CASSLGSFRGANQPQHF
V: TRBV6-5; D: .; J: TRBJ2-7; size: many; DNA: TGTGCCAGCAAAAGTCCGGGATACGAGCAGTACTTC; CDR3: CASKSPGYEQYF
V: TRBV7-3; D: .; J: TRBJ2-3; size: many; DNA: TGTGCCAGCAGCATGCTCAAGAGGGATACGCAGTATTTT; CDR3: CASSMLKRDTQYF
V: TRBV12-3/TRBV12-4; D: .; J: TRBJ2-3; size: many; DNA: TGTGCCAGCCTCCCTGTGGCTAGCGGCACAGATACGCAGTATTTT; CDR3: CASLPVASGTDTQYF
V: TRBV3-1; D: .; J: TRBJ1-1; size: many; DNA: TGTGCCAGCAGCTCCCCGAACTCAGTGTTCACTGAAGCTTTCTTT; CDR3: CASSSPNSVFTEAFF